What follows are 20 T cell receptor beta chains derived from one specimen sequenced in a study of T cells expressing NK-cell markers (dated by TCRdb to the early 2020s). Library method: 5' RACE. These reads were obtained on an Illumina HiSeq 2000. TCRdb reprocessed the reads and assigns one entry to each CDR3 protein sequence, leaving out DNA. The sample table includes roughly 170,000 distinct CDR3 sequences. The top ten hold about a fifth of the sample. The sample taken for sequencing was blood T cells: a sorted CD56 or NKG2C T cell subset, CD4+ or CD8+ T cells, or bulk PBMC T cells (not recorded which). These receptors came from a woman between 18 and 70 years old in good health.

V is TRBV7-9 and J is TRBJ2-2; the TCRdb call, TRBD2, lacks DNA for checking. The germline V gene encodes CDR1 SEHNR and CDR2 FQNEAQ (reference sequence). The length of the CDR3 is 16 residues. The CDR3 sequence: CASSLGTSGRPGELFF.

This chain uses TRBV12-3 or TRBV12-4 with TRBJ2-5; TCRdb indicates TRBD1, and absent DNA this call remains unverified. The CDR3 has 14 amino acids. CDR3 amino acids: CASSLGDRVQTQYF.

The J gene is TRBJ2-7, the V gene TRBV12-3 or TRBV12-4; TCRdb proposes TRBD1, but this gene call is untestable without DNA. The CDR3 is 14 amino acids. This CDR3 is CASTRGGSSYEQYF.

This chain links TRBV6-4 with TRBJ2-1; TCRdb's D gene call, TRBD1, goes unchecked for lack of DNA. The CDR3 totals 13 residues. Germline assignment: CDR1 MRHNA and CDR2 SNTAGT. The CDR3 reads CASSDEGAGEQFF.

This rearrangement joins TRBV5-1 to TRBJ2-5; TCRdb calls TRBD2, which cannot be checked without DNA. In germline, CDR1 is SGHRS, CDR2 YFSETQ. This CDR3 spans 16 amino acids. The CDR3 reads CASSLIPSGGEETQYF.

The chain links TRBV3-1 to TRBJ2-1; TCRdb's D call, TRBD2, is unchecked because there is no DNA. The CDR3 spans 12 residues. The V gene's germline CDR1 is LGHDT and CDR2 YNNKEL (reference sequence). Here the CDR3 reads CASSPLVGEQFF.

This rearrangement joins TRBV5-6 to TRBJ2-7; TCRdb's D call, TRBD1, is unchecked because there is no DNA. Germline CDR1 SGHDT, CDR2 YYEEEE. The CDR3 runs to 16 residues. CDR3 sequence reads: CASSLRSGTGRDEQYF.

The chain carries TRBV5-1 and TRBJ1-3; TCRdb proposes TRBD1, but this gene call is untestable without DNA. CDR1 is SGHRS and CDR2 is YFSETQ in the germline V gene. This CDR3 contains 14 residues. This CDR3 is CASSSMTRADTIYF.

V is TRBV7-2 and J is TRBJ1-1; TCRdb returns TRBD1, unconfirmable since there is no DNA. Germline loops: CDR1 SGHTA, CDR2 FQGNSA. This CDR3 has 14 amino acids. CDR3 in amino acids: CASSAQGGSAEAFF.

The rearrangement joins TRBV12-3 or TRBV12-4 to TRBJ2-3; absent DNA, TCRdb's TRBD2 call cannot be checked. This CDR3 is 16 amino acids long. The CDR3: CASSLSPSGASDTQYF.

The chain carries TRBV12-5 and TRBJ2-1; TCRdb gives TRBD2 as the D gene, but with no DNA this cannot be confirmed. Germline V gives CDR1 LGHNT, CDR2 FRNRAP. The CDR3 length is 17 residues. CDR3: CASGPPQPRSSYNEQFF.

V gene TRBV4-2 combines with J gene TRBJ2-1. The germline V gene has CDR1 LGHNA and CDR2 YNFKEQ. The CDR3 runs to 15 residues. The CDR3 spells CASSQEGATHGEQFF.

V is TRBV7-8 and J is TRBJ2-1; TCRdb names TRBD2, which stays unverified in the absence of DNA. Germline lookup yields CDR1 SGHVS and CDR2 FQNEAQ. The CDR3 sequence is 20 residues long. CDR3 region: CASSPKRPDYTSSSYNEQFF.

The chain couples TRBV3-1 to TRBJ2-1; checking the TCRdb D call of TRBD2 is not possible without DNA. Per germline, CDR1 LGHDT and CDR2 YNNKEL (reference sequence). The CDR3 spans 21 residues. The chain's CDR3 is CASSHHRKTSGRPSSYNEQFF.

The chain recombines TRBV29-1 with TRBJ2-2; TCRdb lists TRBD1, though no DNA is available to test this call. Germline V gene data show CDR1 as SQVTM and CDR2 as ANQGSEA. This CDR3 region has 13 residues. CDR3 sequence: CSGGQRGTGELFF.

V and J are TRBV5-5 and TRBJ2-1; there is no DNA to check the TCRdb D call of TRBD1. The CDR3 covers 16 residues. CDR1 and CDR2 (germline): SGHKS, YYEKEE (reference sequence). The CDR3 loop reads CASSPGGGFTYNEQFF.

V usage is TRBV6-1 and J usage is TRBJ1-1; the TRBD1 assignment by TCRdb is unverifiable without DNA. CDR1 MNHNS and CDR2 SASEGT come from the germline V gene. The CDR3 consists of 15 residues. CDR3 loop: CASSIRVTDVTEAFF.

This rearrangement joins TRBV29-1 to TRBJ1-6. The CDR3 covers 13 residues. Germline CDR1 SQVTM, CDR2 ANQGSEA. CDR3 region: CSVGNGVESPLHF. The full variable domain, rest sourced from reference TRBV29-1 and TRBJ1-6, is SAVISQKPSRDICQRGTSLTIQCQVDSQVTMMFWYRQQPGQSLTLIATANQGSEATYESGFVIDKFPISRPNLTFSTLTVSNMSPEDSSIYLCSVGNGVESPLHFGNGTRLTVT.

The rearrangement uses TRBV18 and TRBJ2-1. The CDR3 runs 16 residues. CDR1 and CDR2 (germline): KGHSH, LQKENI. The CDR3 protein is CASSPPAGGSYNEQFF.

The CDR3 spells CASSEIENETQYF. V usage is TRBV2 and J usage is TRBJ2-5. CDR3 length: 13 residues. Looked up from germline, CDR1 is SNHLY and CDR2 is FYNNEI.